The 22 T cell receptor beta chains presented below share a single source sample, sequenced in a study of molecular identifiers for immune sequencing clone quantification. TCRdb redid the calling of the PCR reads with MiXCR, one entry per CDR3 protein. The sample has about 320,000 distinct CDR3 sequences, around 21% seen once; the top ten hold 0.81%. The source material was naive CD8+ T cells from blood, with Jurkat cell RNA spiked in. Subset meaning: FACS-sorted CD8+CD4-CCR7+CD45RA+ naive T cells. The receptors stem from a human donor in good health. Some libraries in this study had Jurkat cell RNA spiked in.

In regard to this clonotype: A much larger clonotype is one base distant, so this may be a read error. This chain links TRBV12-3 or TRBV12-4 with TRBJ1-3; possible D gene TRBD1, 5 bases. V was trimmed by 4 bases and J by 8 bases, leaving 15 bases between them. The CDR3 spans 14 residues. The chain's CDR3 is CASSSEDRGDTIYF. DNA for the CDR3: TGTGCCAGCAGTTCAGAGGATCGGGGCGACACCATATATTTT.

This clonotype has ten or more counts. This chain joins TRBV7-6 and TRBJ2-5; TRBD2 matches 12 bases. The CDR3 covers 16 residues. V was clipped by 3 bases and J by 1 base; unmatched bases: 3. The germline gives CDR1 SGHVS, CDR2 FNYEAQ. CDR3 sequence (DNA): TGTGCCAGCAGCTTGGGGACTAGCGGGTTCCAAGAGACCCAGTACTTC. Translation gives CASSLGTSGFQETQYF.

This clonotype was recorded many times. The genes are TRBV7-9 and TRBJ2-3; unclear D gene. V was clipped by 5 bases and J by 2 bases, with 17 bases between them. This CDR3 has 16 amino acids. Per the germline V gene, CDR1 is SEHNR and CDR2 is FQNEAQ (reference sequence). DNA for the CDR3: TGTGCCAGCAGCATTATACTGGGCAGCGACACAGATACGCAGTATTTT. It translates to CASSIILGSDTDTQYF.

The CDR3 sequence is CASSIISANTEAFF. Written as DNA, the CDR3 is TGTGCCAGTAGTATCATTTCGGCCAACACTGAAGCTTTCTTT. This chain links TRBV19 with TRBJ1-1; no reliable D call. This CDR3 spans 14 amino acids. V gave up 3 bases and J gave up 2 bases, with 10 bases separating them. Germline V lookup: CDR1 LNHDA, CDR2 SQIVND (reference sequence). Together with reference TRBV19 and TRBJ1-1, the CDR3 gives the full variable domain: DGGITQSPKYLFRKEGQNVTLSCEQNLNHDAMYWYRQDPGQGLRLIYYSQIVNDFQKGDIAEGYSVSREKKESFPLTVTSAQKNPTAFYLCASSIISANTEAFFGQGTRLTVV.

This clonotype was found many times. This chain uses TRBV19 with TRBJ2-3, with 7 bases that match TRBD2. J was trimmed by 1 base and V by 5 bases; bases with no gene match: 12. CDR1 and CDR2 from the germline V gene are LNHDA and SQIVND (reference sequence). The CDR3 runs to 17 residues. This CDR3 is CASSPGFGAGGTDTQYF. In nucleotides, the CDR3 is TGTGCCAGTAGTCCCGGGTTTGGCGCGGGAGGCACAGATACGCAGTATTTT.

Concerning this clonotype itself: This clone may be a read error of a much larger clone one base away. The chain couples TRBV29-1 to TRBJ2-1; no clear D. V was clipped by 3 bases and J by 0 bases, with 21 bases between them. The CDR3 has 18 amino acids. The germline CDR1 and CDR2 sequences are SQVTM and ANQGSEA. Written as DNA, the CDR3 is TGCAGCGTTGATCGTTCGGTGGAGTCAAGTAGCTCCTACAATGAGCAGTTCTTC. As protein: CSVDRSVESSSSYNEQFF.

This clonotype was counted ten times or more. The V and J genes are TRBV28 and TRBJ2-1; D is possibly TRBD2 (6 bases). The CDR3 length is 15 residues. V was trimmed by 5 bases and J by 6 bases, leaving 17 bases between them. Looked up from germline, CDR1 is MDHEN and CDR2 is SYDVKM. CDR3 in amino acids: CASSTRRGLVNEQFF. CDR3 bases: TGTGCCAGCAGTACCCGCCGGGGGTTGGTCAATGAGCAGTTCTTC.

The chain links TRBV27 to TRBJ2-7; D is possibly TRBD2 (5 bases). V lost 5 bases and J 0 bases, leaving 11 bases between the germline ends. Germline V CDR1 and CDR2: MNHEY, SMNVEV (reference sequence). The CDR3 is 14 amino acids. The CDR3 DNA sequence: TGTGCCAGCAGTCCGTCGACTACCTCCTACGAGCAGTACTTC. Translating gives CASSPSTTSYEQYF.

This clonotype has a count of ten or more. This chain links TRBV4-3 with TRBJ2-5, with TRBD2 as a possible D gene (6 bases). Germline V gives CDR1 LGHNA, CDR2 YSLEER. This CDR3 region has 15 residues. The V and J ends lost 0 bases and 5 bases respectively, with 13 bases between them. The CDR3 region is CASSQDLTSYETQYF. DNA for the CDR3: TGCGCCAGCAGCCAAGATCTAACTAGCTATGAGACCCAGTACTTC.

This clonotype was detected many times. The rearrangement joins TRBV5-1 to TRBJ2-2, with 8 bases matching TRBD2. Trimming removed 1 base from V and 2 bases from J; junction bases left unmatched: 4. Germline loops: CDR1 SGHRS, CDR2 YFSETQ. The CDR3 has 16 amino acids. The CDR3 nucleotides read TGCGCCAGCAGCTTGACTAGCGGAAACAACACCGGGGAGCTGTTTTTT. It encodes CASSLTSGNNTGELFF.

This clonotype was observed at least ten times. The CDR3 DNA reads as TGTGCCAGCAGTTTAGCCGGGACAGGGAACACTGAAGCTTTCTTT. It encodes CASSLAGTGNTEAFF. This chain uses TRBV12-3 or TRBV12-4 with TRBJ1-1; 8 bases line up with TRBD1. V was clipped by 0 bases and J by 1 base; unmatched bases: 1. This CDR3 comprises 15 residues.

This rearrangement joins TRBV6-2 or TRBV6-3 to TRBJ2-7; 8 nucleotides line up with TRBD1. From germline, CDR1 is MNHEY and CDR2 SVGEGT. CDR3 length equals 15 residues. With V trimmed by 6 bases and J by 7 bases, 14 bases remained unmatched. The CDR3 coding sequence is TGTGCCAGCAGCCGACTGATACAGGGGGGTAAGGAGCAGTACTTC. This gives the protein CASSRLIQGGKEQYF.

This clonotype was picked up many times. In nucleotides, the CDR3 is TGCGCCAGCAGCCAAGCAGGGGTCGACGAGCAGTACTTC. Its translation: CASSQAGVDEQYF. This chain links TRBV4-3 with TRBJ2-7; maybe TRBD1 (6 bases). Germline-derived CDR1 and CDR2 are LGHNA and YSLEER. The CDR3 loop spans 13 amino acids. The V and J ends lost 1 base and 5 bases respectively, with 9 bases between them.

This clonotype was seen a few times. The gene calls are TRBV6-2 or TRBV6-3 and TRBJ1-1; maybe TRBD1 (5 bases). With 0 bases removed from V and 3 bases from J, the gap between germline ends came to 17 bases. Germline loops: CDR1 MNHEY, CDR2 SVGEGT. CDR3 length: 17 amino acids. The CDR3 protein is CASSYSKRGRWDTEAFF. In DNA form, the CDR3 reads TGTGCCAGCAGTTACTCGAAAAGGGGTAGGTGGGACACTGAAGCTTTCTTT.

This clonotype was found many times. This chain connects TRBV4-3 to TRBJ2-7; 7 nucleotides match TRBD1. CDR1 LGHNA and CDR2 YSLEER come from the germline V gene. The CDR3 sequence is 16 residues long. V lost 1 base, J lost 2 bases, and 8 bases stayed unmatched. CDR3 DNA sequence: TGCGCCAGCAGCCAAGTAGACAGGGTTGGCGCCTACGAGCAGTACTTC. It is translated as CASSQVDRVGAYEQYF.

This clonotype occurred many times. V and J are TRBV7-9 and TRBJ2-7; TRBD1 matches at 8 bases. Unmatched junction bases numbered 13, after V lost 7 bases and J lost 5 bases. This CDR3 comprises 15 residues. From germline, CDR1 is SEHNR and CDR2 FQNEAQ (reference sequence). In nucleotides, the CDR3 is TGTGCCAGCATCGAGGGGACCCAGGGGGCACACGAGCAGTACTTC. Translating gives CASIEGTQGAHEQYF.

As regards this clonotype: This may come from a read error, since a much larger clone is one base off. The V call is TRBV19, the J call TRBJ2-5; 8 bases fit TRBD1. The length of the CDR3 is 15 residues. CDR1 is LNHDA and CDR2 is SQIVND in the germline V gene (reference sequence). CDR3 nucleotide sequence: TGTACCAGTAGTGACGGACAGGGCCATGGGGAGACCCAGTACTTC. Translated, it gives CTSSDGQGHGETQYF.

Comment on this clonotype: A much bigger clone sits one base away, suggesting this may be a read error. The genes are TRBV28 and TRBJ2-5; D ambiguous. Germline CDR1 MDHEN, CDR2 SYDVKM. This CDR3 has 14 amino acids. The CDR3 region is CASSRRRYQETLYF. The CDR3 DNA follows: TGTGCCAGCAGCCGCAGGAGATACCAAGAGACCCTGTACTTC.

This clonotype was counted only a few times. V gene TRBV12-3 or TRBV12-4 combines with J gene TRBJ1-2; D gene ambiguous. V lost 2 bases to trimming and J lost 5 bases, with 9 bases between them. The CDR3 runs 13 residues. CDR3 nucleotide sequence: TGTGCCAGCAGTTTATATGCAGTATATGGCTACACCTTC. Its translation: CASSLYAVYGYTF.

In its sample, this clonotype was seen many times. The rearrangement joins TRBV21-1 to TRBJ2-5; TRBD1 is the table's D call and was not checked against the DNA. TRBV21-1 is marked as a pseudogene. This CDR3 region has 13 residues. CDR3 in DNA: TGTGCCAGCCGGGACAGGGCCCAAGAGACCCAGTACTTC. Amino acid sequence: CASRDRAQETQYF.

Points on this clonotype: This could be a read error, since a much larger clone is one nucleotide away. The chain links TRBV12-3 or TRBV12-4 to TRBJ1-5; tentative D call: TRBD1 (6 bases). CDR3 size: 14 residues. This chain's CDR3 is CASSQGFSNQLQHF. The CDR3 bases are TGTGCCAGTTCGCAGGGGTTCAGCAATCAGCTCCAGCATTTT.

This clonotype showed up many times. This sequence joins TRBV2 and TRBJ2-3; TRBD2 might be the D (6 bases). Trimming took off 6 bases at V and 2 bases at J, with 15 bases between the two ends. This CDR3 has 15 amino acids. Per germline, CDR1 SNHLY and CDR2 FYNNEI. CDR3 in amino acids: CASRKGSGVTDTQYF. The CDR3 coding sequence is TGTGCCAGCAGAAAAGGTAGCGGAGTCACAGATACGCAGTATTTT. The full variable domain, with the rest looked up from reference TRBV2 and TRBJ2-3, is EPEVTQTPSHQVTQMGQEVILRCVPISNHLYFYWYRQILGQKVEFLVSFYNNEISEKSEIFDDQFSVERPDGSNFTLKIRSTKLEDSAMYFCASRKGSGVTDTQYFGPGTRLTVL.